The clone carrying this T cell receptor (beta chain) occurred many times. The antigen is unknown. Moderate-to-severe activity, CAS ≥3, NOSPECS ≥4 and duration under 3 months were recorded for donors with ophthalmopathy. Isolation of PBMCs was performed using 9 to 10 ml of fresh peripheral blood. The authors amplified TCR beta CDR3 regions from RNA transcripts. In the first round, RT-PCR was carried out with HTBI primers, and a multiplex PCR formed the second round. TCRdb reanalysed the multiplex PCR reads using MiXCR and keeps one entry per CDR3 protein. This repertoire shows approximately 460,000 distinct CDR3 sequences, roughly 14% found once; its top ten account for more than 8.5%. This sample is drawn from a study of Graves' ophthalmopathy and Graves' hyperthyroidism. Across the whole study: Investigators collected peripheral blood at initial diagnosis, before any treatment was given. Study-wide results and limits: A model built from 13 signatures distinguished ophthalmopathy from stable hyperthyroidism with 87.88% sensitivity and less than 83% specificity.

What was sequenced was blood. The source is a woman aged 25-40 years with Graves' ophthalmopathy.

The CDR3 DNA sequence: TGTGCCAGCATACGGGCAGGGCTTGCTTTCTTT. Its translation is CASIRAGLAFF. V is TRBV6-5 and J is TRBJ1-1; possibly TRBD1 for D (5 bases). The CDR3 runs 11 residues. Germline CDR1 and CDR2: MNHEY and SVGAGI. V lost 7 bases to trimming and J lost 11 bases, with 14 bases between them.